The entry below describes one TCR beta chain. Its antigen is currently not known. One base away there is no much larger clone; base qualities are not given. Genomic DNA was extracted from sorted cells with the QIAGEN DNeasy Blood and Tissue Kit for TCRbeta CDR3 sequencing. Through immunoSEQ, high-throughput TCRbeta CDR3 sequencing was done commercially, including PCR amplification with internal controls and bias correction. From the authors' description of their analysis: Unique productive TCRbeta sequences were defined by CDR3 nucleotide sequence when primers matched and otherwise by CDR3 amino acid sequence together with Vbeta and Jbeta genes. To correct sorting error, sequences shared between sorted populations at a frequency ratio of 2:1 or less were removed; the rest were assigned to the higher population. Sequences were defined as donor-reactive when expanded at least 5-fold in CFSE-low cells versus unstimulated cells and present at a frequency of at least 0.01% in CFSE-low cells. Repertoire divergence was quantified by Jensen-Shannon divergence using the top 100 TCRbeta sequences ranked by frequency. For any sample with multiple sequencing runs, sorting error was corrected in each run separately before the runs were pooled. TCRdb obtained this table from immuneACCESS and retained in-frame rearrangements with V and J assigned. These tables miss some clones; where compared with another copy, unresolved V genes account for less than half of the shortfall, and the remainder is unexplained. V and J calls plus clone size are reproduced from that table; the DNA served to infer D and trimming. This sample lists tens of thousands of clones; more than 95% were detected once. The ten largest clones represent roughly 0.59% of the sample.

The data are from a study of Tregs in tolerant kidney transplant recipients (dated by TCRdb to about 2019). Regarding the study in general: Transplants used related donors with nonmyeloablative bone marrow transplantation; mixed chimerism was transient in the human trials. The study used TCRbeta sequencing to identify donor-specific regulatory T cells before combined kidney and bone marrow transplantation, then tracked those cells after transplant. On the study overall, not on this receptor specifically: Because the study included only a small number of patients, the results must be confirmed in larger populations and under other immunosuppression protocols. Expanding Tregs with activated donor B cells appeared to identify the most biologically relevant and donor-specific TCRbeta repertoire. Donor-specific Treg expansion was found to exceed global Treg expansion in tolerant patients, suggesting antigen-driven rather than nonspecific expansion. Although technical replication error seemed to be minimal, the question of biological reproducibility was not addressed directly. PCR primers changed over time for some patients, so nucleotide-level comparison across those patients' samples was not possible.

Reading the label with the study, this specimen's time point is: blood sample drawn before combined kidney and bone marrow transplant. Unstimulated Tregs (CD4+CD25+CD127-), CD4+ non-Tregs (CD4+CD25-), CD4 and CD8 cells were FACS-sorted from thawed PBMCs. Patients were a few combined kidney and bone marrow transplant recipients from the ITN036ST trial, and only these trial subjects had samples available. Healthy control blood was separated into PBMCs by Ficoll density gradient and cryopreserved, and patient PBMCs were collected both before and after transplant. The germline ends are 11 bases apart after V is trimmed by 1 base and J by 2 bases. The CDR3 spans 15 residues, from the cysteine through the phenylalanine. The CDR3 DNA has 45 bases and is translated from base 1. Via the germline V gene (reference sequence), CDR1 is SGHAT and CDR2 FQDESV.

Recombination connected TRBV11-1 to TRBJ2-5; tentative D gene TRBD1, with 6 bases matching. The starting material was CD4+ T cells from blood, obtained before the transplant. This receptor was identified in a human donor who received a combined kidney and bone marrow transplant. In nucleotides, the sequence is TGTGCCAGCAGCTTAGGCGACAGGTTGCAAGAGACCCAGTACTTC. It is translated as CASSLGDRLQETQYF. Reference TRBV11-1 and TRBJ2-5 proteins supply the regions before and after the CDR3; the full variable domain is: EAEVAQSPRYKITEKSQAVAFWCDPISGHATLYWYRQILGQGPELLVQFQDESVVDDSQLPKDRFSAERLKGVDSTLKIQPAELGDSAMYLCASSLGDRLQETQYFGPGTRLLVL.